This T cell receptor beta chain originates from a study of T-cell reconstitution after alpha-beta-depleted transplantation in children. Study-wide points: The authors attributed T-cell counts and diversity one year after transplant mostly to newly produced T cells. It was surviving recipient T cells and thymic progenitors that gave some patients high TCRbeta diversity at day 60.

For TCRbeta, the library was prepared with unique molecular identifiers. TCRdb reprocessed the PCR reads via MiXCR and lists one record per CDR3 protein. This repertoire shows hundreds of thousands of distinct CDR3 sequences, under 8.5% found once; its top ten account for 35% to 40%. This clonotype was seen many times. The antigen is unknown. The CDR3 is 22 amino acids. Germline values: CDR1 SQVTM, CDR2 ANQGSEA. The V gene end was trimmed by 0 bases and the J gene end by 2 bases; junction bases not matched to a gene: 18. This specimen was PBMCs, mostly from graft donor cells, taken 360 days after TCRalphabeta/CD19-depleted stem cell transplant. The receptor was derived from a male patient under 10 years old who had a stem cell transplant for acute myeloid leukemia, so the T cells may come from the graft donor. The chain carries TRBV29-1 and TRBJ2-3; 15 bases match TRBD2. The CDR3: CSVEDLAEAGTSGGFYTDTQYF. Written as DNA, the CDR3 is TGCAGCGTTGAAGATCTGGCTGAAGCCGGGACTAGCGGGGGGTTTTACACAGATACGCAGTATTTT.